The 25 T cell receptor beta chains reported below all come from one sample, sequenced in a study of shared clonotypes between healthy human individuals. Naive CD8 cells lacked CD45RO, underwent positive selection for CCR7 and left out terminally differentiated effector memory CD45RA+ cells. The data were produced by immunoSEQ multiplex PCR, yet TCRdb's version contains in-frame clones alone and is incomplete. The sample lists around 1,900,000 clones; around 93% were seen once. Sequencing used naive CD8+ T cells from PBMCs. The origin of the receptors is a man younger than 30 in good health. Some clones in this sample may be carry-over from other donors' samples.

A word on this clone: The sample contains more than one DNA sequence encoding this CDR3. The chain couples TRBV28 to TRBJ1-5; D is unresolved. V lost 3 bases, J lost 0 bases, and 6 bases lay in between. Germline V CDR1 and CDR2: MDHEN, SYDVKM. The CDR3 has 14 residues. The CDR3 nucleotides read TGTGCCAGCAGTTTCCTTGATAGCAATCAGCCCCAGCATTTT. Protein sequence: CASSFLDSNQPQHF.

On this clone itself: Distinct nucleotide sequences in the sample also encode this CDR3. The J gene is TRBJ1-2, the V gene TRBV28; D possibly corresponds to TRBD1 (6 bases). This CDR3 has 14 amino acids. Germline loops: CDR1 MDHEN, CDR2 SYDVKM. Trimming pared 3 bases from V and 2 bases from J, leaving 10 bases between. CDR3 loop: CASSFPGTNYGYTF. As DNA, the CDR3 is TGTGCCAGCAGTTTTCCTGGGACAAACTATGGCTACACCTTC.

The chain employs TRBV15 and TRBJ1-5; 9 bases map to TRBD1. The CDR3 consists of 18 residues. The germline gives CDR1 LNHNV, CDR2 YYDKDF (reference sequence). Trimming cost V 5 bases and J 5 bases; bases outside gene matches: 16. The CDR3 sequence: CATSWEGLSGDRDQPQHF. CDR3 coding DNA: TGTGCCACCAGCTGGGAGGGTTTGAGTGGGGACAGGGATCAGCCCCAGCATTTT.

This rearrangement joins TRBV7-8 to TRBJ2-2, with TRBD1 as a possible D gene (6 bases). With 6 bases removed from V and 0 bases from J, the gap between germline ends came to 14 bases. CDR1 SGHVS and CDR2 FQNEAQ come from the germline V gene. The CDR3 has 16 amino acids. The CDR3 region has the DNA TGTGCCAGCAGAACGCCGGGACAAACGAACACCGGGGAGCTGTTTTTT. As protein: CASRTPGQTNTGELFF.

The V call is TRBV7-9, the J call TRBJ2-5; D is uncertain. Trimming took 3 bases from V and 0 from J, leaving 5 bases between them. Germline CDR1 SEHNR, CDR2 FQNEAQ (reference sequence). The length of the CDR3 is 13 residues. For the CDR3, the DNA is TGTGCCAGCAGCTTCCGGGACCAAGAGACCCAGTACTTC. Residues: CASSFRDQETQYF.

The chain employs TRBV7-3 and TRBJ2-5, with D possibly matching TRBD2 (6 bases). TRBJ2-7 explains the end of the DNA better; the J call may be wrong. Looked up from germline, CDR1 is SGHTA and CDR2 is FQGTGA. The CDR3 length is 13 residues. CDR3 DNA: TGTGCCAGCAGCGTCGGGGGATCCTACGAGCAGTACTTC. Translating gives CASSVGGSYEQYF.

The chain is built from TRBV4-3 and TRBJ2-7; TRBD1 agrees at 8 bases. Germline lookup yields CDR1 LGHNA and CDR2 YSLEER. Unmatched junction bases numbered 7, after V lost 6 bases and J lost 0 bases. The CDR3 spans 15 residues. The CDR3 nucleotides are TGCGCCAGCAGTCAGGACAGGGCCCACTCCTACGAGCAGTACTTC. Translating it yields CASSQDRAHSYEQYF.

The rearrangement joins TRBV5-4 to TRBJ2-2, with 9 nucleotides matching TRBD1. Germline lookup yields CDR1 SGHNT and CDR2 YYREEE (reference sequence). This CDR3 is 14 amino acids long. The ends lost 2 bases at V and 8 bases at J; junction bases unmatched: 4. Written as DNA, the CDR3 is TGTGCCAGCAGCTTCAACAGGGGGCCTGGGGAGCTGTTTTTT. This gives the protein CASSFNRGPGELFF.

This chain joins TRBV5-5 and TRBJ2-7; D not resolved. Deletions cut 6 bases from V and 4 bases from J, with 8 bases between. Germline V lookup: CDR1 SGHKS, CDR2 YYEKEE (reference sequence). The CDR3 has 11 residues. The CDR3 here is CASTWNYEQYF. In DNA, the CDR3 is TGTGCCAGCACCTGGAATTACGAGCAGTACTTC. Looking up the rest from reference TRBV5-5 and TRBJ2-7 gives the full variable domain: DAGVTQSPTHLIKTRGQQVTLRCSPISGHKSVSWYQQVLGQGPQFIFQYYEKEERGRGNFPDRFSARQFPNYSSELNVNALLLGDSALYLCASTWNYEQYFGPGTRLTVT.

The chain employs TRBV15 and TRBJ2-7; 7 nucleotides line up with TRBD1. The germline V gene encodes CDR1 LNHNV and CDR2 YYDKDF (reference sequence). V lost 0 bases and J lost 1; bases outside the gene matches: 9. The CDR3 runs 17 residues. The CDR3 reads CATSRDRSLGQSYEQYF. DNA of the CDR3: TGTGCCACCAGCAGAGACCGCTCCTTGGGACAGTCCTACGAGCAGTACTTC. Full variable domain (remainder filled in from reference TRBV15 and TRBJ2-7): DAMVIQNPRYQVTQFGKPVTLSCSQTLNHNVMYWYQQKSSQAPKLLFHYYDKDFNNEADTPDNFQSRRPNTSFCFLDIRSPGLGDTAMYLCATSRDRSLGQSYEQYFGPGTRLTVT.

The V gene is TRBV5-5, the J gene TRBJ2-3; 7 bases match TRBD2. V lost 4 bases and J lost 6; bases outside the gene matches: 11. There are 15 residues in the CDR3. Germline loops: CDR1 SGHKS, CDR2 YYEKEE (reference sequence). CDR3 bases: TGTGCCAGCAGCCTGGGACTAACTACTAGGGATACGCAGTATTTT. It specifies CASSLGLTTRDTQYF.

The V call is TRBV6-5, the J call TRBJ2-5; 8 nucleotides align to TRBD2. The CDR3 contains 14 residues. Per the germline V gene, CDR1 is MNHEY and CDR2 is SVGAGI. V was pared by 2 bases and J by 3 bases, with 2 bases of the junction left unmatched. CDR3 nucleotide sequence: TGTGCCAGCAGTTACGTCGGGGGGGAAGAGACCCAGTACTTC. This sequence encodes CASSYVGGEETQYF.

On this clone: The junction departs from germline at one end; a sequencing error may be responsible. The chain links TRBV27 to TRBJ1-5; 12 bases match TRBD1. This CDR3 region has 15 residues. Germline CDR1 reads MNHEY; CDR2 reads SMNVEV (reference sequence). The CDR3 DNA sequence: TGTGCCAGCAGTCCCGGGACAGGGGGCAAACAGCCCCAGCATTTT. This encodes CASSPGTGGKQPQHF.

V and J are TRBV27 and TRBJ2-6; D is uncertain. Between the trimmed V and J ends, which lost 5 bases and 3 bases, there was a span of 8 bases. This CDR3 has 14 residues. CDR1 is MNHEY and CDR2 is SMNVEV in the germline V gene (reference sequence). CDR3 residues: CASSPRFGANVLTF. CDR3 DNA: TGTGCCAGCAGTCCGCGTTTTGGGGCCAACGTCCTGACTTTC.

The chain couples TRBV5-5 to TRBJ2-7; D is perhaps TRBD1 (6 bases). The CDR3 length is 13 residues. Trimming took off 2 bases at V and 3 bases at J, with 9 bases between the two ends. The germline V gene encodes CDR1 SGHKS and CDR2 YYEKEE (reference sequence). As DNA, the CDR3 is TGTGCCAGCAGCTTCCTACAGGGCTACGAGCAGTACTTC. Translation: CASSFLQGYEQYF.

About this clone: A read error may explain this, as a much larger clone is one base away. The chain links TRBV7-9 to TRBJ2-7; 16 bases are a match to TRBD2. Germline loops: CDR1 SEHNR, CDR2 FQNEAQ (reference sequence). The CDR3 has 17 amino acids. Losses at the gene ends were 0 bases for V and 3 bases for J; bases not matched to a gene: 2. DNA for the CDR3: TGTGCCAGCAGCTTAGCGGGACTAGCGGGAGGGGACTACGAGCAGTACTTC. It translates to CASSLAGLAGGDYEQYF.

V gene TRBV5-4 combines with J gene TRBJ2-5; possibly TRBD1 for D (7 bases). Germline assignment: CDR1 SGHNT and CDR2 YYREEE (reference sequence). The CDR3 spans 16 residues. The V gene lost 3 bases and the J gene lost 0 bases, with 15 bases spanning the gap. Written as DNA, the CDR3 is TGTGCCAGCAGCTCCCGGGGGACAGCGTACCAAGAGACCCAGTACTTC. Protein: CASSSRGTAYQETQYF.

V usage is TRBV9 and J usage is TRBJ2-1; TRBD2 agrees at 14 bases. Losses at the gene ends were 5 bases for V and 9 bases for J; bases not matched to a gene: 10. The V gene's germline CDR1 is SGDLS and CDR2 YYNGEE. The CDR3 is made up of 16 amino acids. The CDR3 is CASRDPGLAGVREQFF. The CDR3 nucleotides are TGTGCCAGCAGGGATCCGGGACTAGCGGGAGTACGTGAGCAGTTCTTC.

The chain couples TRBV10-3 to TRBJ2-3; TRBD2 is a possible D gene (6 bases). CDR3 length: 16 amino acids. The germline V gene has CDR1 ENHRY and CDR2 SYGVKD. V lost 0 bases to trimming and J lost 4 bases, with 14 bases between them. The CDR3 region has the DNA TGTGCCATCAGTGAGTCGCTCCGGGAGATATCAGATACGCAGTATTTT. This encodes CAISESLREISDTQYF.

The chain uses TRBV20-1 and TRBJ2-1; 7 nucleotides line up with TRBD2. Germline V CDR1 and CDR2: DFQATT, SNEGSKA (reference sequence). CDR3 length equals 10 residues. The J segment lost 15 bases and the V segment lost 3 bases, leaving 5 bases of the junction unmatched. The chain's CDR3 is CSARAGALFF. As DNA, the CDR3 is TGCAGTGCTAGGGCGGGAGCCCTGTTCTTC.

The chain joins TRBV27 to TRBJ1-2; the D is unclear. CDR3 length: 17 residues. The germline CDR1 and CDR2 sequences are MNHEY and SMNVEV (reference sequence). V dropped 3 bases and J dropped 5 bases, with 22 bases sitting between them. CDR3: CASSFVEEGKSGYGYTF. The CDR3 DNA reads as TGTGCCAGCAGTTTTGTCGAGGAAGGGAAATCAGGATATGGCTACACCTTC.

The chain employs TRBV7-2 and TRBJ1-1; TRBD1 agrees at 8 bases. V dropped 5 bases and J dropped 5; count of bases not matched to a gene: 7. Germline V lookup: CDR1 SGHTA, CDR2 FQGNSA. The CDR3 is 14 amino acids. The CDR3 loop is CASSLDRGMTEAFF. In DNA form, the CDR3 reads TGTGCCAGCAGCCTTGACAGGGGAATGACTGAAGCTTTCTTT.

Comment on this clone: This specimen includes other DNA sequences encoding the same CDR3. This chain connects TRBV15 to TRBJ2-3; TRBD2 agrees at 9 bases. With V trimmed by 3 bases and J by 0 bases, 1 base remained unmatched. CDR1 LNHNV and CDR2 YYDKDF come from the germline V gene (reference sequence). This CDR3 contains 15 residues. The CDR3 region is CATSRTSGSTDTQYF. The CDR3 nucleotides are TGTGCCACCAGCAGGACTAGCGGTAGCACAGATACGCAGTATTTT.

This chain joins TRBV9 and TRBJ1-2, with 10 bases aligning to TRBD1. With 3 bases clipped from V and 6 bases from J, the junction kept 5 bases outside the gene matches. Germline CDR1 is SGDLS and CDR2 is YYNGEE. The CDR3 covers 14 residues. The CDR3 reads CASSAGQGIHGYTF. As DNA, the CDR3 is TGTGCCAGCAGCGCGGGACAGGGGATCCATGGCTACACCTTC.

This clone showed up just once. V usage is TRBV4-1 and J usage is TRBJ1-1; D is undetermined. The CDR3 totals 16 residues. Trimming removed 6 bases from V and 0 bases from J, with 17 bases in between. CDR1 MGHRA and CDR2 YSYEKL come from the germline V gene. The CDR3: CASSPGAATMNTEAFF. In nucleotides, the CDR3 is TGCGCCAGCAGTCCCGGTGCGGCTACCATGAACACTGAAGCTTTCTTT.